This entry is about one T cell receptor (beta chain). Its antigen is unidentified. This record comes from a study of graft-versus-host responses after intestinal transplantation. Looking at the study overall: Each recipient received anti-thymocyte globulin induction, then tacrolimus and steroids for 2 to 4 years. Study-wide results and limits: High graft-versus-host to host-versus-graft clonal ratios were found in allografts of patients who had graft-donor T cell macrochimerism.

Method: immunoSEQ multiplex PCR; TCRdb's copy keeps in-frame clones and lacks some. Of 50,000 to 55,000 clones in the sample, more than 70% are singletons; the top ten hold around 0.6%. This sample comprised unstimulated CD4+ T cells sorted from spleen or lymph node cells, obtained before transplant. This clonotype originated in a human donor who was the organ donor for an intestinal transplant.

The DNA for the CDR3 is TGCGCCAGCAGCCCGGGACAGGGGCTAATCTACGAGCAGTACTTC. This sequence encodes CASSPGQGLIYEQYF. The chain links TRBV10-1 to TRBJ2-7; 10 nucleotides agree with TRBD1. Germline loops: CDR1 WNHNN, CDR2 SYGVQD (reference sequence). V trimming: 6 bases; J trimming: 3 bases; junction bases outside the gene matches: 8. CDR3 length: 15 residues.